Below are 20 T cell receptor beta chains sequenced from a single sample in a study of T cells in Graves' hyperthyroidism and ophthalmopathy (dated by TCRdb to the late 2010s). The method behind the library was multiplex PCR. The sequencing machine was an Illumina HiSeq 2000. TCR beta CDR3 regions were amplified from RNA transcripts. A first-round RT-PCR of the TCR CDR3 used the HTBI primer set with the Qiagen OneStep RT-PCR kit. In TCRdb, the public reads were trimmed at Q25 with fastp and aligned with MiXCR, with productive beta chains retained. Records with the same CDR3 protein are collapsed into one entry carrying the most frequent genes and DNA. For this sample there are some 550,000 distinct CDR3 sequences; roughly 20% appear just once. The top ten constitute about 26% of the sample. The sequenced material came from blood. Receptors originate from a man aged 18 to 30 with Graves' hyperthyroidism.

This clonotype was seen at least ten times. This chain uses TRBV7-9 with TRBJ2-5; no firm D call. Germline V CDR1 and CDR2: SEHNR, FQNEAQ (reference sequence). V was shortened by 5 bases and J by 1 base, with 8 bases between the two germline ends. The CDR3 length is 13 residues. The CDR3 DNA reads as TGTGCCAGCAGCCCAGACATCCAAGAGACCCAGTACTTC. Translating it yields CASSPDIQETQYF.

This clonotype was recorded many times. The V gene is TRBV19, the J gene TRBJ2-6; no reliable D call. This CDR3 has 15 amino acids. CDR1 is LNHDA, CDR2 SQIVND, per germline (reference sequence). V lost 3 bases and J 2 bases, leaving 8 bases between the germline ends. The CDR3 sequence is CASSIQAPGANVLTF. CDR3 in DNA: TGTGCCAGTAGTATTCAGGCCCCTGGGGCCAACGTCCTGACTTTC.

This clonotype was recorded many times. This chain uses TRBV28 with TRBJ1-5; no clear D gene. CDR1 and CDR2 (germline): MDHEN, SYDVKM. Trimming removed 8 bases from V and 7 bases from J, with 15 bases in between. The CDR3 consists of 13 residues. CDR3: CASWEAPAQPQHF. DNA for the CDR3: TGTGCCAGCTGGGAGGCACCCGCACAGCCCCAGCATTTT.

V is TRBV4-1 and J is TRBJ1-4; D unclear. The germline V and J ends were trimmed by 0 bases and 4 bases, with 12 bases remaining between them. The CDR3 length is 16 residues. Looked up from germline, CDR1 is MGHRA and CDR2 is YSYEKL. The CDR3 coding sequence is TGCGCCAGCAGCCAAGATGGTCGAGGAGGTAATGAAAAACTGTTTTTT. Protein product: CASSQDGRGGNEKLFF.

This clonotype was picked up many times. The rearrangement joins TRBV2 to TRBJ1-5, with TRBD1 matching 8 bases. CDR1 SNHLY and CDR2 FYNNEI come from the germline V gene. V shed 7 bases, J shed 4 bases, and the junction held 6 bases outside the gene matches. CDR3 length: 14 residues. CDR3 nucleotide sequence: TGTGCCAGCACTGACGACAGGGGAAATCAGCCCCAGCATTTT. Its protein is CASTDDRGNQPQHF. Together with reference TRBV2 and TRBJ1-5, the CDR3 gives the full variable domain: EPEVTQTPSHQVTQMGQEVILRCVPISNHLYFYWYRQILGQKVEFLVSFYNNEISEKSEIFDDQFSVERPDGSNFTLKIRSTKLEDSAMYFCASTDDRGNQPQHFGDGTRLSIL.

This clonotype came up many times. This sequence joins TRBV6-1 and TRBJ1-1; D ambiguous. The CDR3 is made up of 13 amino acids. V lost 8 bases and J lost 4, with 14 bases in between. Germline CDR1 reads MNHNS; CDR2 reads SASEGT. CDR3 loop: CASQGQDGTEAFF. DNA for the CDR3: TGTGCCAGCCAAGGGCAAGATGGCACTGAAGCTTTCTTT.

The chain combines TRBV5-1 with TRBJ2-2, with TRBD1 as a possible D gene (6 bases). Germline V gene sequence: CDR1 SGHRS, CDR2 YFSETQ. CDR3 length equals 16 residues. Trimming left V 3 bases short and J 4 bases short, with 16 bases between. CDR3 nucleotides: TGCGCCAGCAGCTCCCCAGGGGCGCCAGGCACCGGGGAGCTGTTTTTT. Translating gives CASSSPGAPGTGELFF.

The sample holds many counts of this clonotype. The chain has TRBV19 and TRBJ2-7; TRBD2 aligns across 13 bases. V shed 1 base, J shed 3 bases, and the junction held 3 bases outside the gene matches. This CDR3 contains 16 residues. Germline CDR1 is LNHDA and CDR2 is SQIVND (reference sequence). The CDR3 nucleotides are TGTGCCAGTAGTATAGGGACTAGCGGGAGTATCTACGAGCAGTACTTC. This gives the protein CASSIGTSGSIYEQYF.

This clonotype was seen repeatedly, ten times or more. V is TRBV28 and J is TRBJ2-7; 9 bases fit TRBD1. The CDR3 is 15 residues long. Trimming took 7 bases from V and 3 from J; bases not matched to a gene: 10. Germline V lookup: CDR1 MDHEN, CDR2 SYDVKM. CDR3 loop: CASTGTGRGFYEQYF. The CDR3 DNA is TGTGCCAGCACCGGGACAGGGAGAGGTTTCTACGAGCAGTACTTC.

This clonotype was detected many times. J is TRBJ2-7 and V is TRBV30, with D possibly being TRBD2 (6 bases). V was trimmed by 4 bases and J by 0 bases, leaving 13 bases between them. Germline loops: CDR1 GTSNPN, CDR2 SVGIG (reference sequence). This CDR3 is built from 14 residues. CDR3 loop: CAWTRGTSSYEQYF. The DNA of the CDR3 is TGTGCCTGGACTCGCGGGACCAGCTCCTACGAGCAGTACTTC.

The table lists this clonotype with many counts. The chain joins TRBV20-1 to TRBJ2-5; 10 nucleotides match TRBD1. The CDR3 contains 13 residues. Germline-derived CDR1 and CDR2 are DFQATT and SNEGSKA (reference sequence). Germline trimming cut 5 bases from V and 5 bases from J; bases unmatched to any gene: 5. As DNA, the CDR3 is TGCAGTGCTCGAAAGACAGGGGGCGAGACCCAGTACTTC. Amino acid sequence: CSARKTGGETQYF.

This clonotype has ten or more counts. The chain joins TRBV15 to TRBJ1-2; D possibly corresponds to TRBD1 (6 bases). Germline lookup yields CDR1 LNHNV and CDR2 YYDKDF (reference sequence). The V end was cut by 0 bases, the J end by 2 bases, with 16 bases between. The CDR3 has 17 residues. The CDR3 protein is CATSRDRARGYNYGYTF. CDR3 coding DNA: TGTGCCACCAGCAGAGATCGGGCCAGGGGATACAACTATGGCTACACCTTC.

The chain employs TRBV18 and TRBJ1-1, with D uncertain. V gave up 6 bases and J gave up 1 base, with 9 bases separating them. Germline V lookup: CDR1 KGHSH, CDR2 LQKENI. The CDR3 is made up of 13 amino acids. DNA for the CDR3: TGTGCCAGCTCCCCCAAGGAGAACACTGAAGCTTTCTTT. This sequence encodes CASSPKENTEAFF.

This clonotype was counted ten times or more. The V and J genes are TRBV29-1 and TRBJ1-1; D gene uncertain. The CDR3 is 13 amino acids. From germline, CDR1 is SQVTM and CDR2 ANQGSEA. The V end was cut by 4 bases, the J end by 1 base, with 10 bases between. The CDR3 spells CSVVYSSNTEAFF. The CDR3 region has the DNA TGCAGCGTTGTCTACAGTTCGAACACTGAAGCTTTCTTT. Full variable domain (remainder filled in from reference TRBV29-1 and TRBJ1-1): SAVISQKPSRDICQRGTSLTIQCQVDSQVTMMFWYRQQPGQSLTLIATANQGSEATYESGFVIDKFPISRPNLTFSTLTVSNMSPEDSSIYLCSVVYSSNTEAFFGQGTRLTVV.

This clonotype has a count of ten or more. The rearrangement uses TRBV6-5 and TRBJ1-1; 7 bases fit TRBD1. The CDR3 has 11 amino acids. Germline values: CDR1 MNHEY, CDR2 SVGAGI. V was clipped by 8 bases and J by 4 bases; unmatched bases: 1. In nucleotides, the CDR3 is TGTGCCAGCGACAGGGCCACTGAAGCTTTCTTT. It translates to CASDRATEAFF.

This rearrangement joins TRBV18 to TRBJ2-7; 7 bases are shared with TRBD2. The CDR3 is 14 residues long. In germline, CDR1 is KGHSH, CDR2 LQKENI. V lost 1 base and J lost 2; bases outside the gene matches: 2. The CDR3, as DNA: TGTGCCAGCTCACCACGGGCGGGGGCCTACGAGCAGTACTTC. It is translated as CASSPRAGAYEQYF.

The V gene is TRBV10-3, the J gene TRBJ1-1; no clear D. The V end lost 6 bases, the J end lost 4 bases, and 15 bases lay between the germline ends. The CDR3 length is 14 residues. Germline V gene data show CDR1 as ENHRY and CDR2 as SYGVKD. The CDR3 reads CAISPVGRFTEAFF. The CDR3 coding sequence is TGTGCCATCAGCCCCGTAGGACGGTTCACTGAAGCTTTCTTT.

The rearrangement links TRBV24-1 to TRBJ2-6; D may be TRBD1 (5 bases). The V gene lost 7 bases and the J gene lost 4 bases, with 19 bases spanning the gap. The V gene's germline CDR1 is KGHDR and CDR2 SFDVKD. There are 17 residues in the CDR3. The CDR3 nucleotides are TGTGCCACCAGCGCTCCCCAGGGAACTGGCGGGGCCAACGTCCTGACTTTC. Translation gives CATSAPQGTGGANVLTF.

In regard to this clonotype: A much larger clone is a single base away; this may be a read error. CDR3 bases: TGCACCAGCAGCGAGGGACAGGGGGCCCATCAGCCCCAGCATTTT. Translating it yields CTSSEGQGAHQPQHF. The chain combines TRBV5-1 with TRBJ1-5; 12 bases align to TRBD1. Germline V gene sequence: CDR1 SGHRS, CDR2 YFSETQ. This CDR3 region has 15 residues.

In this sample, this clonotype turned up many times. V usage is TRBV7-2 and J usage is TRBJ1-2; perhaps TRBD1 as D (5 bases). The CDR3 spans 16 residues. Germline values: CDR1 SGHTA, CDR2 FQGNSA. Trimming pared 5 bases from V and 4 bases from J, leaving 20 bases between. CDR3 sequence (DNA): TGTGCCAGCAGCCCTCCGGGACTCAACTCGGGCTATGGCTACACCTTC. It codes for CASSPPGLNSGYGYTF.